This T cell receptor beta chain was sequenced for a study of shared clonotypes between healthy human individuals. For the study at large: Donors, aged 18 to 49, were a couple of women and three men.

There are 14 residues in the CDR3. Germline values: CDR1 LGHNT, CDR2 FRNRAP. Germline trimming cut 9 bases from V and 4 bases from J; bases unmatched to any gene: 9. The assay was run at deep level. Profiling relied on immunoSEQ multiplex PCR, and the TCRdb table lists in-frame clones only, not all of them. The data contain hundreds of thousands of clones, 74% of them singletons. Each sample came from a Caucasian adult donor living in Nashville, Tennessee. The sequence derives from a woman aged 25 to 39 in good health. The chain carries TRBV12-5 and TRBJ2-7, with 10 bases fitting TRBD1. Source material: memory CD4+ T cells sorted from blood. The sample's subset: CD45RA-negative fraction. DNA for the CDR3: TGTGCTAGGACACACAGGGACAGGGGATACGAGCAGTACTTC. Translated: CARTHRDRGYEQYF.